This T cell receptor beta chain was documented in a study of a mutant IDH1 vaccine in newly diagnosed glioma. On the study more broadly: Most patients had radiochemotherapy with temozolomide before enrollment; others had one alone.

In germline, CDR1 is SGHRS, CDR2 YFSETQ. V was shortened by 1 base and J by 1 base, with 6 bases between the two germline ends. The CDR3 is 13 amino acids. Specified time point: week 47, end of study. Vaccine doses each comprised 300 ug of mutant IDH1 20-mer peptide, with topical imiquimod. There were new WHO grade 3 or 4 astrocytomas in the donors, and these were IDH1-mutant and ATRX-lost. A note on this clone: Its specificity is unknown.

The method was immunoSEQ multiplex PCR; TCRdb's version includes in-frame clones alone and lacks a portion of them. The sample consists of approximately 12,000 clones, around 81% of them appearing once. Sequenced here: PBMCs, sampled from a glioma patient whose treatment included an IDH1 peptide vaccine. This chain connects TRBV5-1 to TRBJ2-7; D unclear. This TCR was recovered from a man aged 30 to 45 with glioma. CDR3 nucleotides: TGCGCCAGCAGCTTGTCAGCTTCCTACGAGCAGTACTTC. Amino acid sequence: CASSLSASYEQYF.